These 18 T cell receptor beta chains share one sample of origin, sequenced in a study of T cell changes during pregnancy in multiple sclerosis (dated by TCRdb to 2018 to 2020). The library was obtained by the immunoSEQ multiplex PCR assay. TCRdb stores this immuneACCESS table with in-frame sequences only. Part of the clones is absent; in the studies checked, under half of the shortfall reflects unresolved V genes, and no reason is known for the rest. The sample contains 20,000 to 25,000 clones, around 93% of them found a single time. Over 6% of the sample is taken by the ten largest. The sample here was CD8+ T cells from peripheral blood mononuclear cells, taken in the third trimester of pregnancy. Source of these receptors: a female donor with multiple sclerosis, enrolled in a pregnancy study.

This CDR3 is CASSLGQGPSEQYF. In DNA form, the CDR3 reads TGTGCCAGCAGCTTGGGACAGGGTCCATCCGAGCAGTACTTC. The chain is built from TRBV5-5 and TRBJ2-7, with 7 bases aligning to TRBD1. The germline CDR1 and CDR2 sequences are SGHKS and YYEKEE (reference sequence). The junction had 6 bases not matched to a gene; V was cut back by 0 bases and J by 6 bases. The CDR3 covers 14 residues. The complete variable domain, with remaining parts taken from reference TRBV5-5 and TRBJ2-7, reads DAGVTQSPTHLIKTRGQQVTLRCSPISGHKSVSWYQQVLGQGPQFIFQYYEKEERGRGNFPDRFSARQFPNYSSELNVNALLLGDSALYLCASSLGQGPSEQYFGPGTRLTVT.

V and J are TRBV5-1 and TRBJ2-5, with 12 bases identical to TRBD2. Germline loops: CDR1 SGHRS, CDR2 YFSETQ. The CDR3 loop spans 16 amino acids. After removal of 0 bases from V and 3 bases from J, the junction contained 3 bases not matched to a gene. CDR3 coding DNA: TGCGCCAGCAGCTTGGGCTCTAGCGGGGGGGAAGAGACCCAGTACTTC. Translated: CASSLGSSGGEETQYF.

The CDR3 DNA is TGTGCCAGCACCTTAGCCGAGGAGACCCAGTACTTC. This sequence encodes CASTLAEETQYF. J is TRBJ2-5 and V is TRBV6-1; D not certain. Trimming removed 7 bases from V and 5 bases from J, with 11 bases in between. CDR1 and CDR2 from the germline V gene are MNHNS and SASEGT. The CDR3 runs 12 residues.

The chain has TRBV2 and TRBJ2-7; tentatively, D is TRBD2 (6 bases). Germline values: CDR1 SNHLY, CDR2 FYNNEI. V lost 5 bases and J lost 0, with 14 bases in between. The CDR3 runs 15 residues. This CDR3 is CASSLWAGSSYEQYF. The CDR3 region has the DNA TGTGCCAGCAGTCTTTGGGCGGGGAGCTCCTACGAGCAGTACTTC.

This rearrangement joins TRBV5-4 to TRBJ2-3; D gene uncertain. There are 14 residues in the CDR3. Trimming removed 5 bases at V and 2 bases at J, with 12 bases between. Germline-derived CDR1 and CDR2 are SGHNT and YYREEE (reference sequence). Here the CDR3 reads CASSLLALTDTQYF. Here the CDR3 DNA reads TGTGCCAGCAGTCTTTTGGCCCTCACAGATACGCAGTATTTT.

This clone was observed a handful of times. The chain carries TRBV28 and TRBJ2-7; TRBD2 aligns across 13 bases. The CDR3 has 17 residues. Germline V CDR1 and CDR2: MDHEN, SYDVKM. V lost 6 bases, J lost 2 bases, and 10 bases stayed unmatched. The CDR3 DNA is TGTGCCAGCAGGATGTATTCGGGACTAGCGGGAACCTACGAGCAGTACTTC. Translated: CASRMYSGLAGTYEQYF.

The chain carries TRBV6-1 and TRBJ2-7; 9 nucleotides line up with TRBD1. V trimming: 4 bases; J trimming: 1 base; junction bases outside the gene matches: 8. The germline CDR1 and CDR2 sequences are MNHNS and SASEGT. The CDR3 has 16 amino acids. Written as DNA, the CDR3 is TGTGCCAGCAGTGTTCTTATACAGGGGGCTTCCTACGAGCAGTACTTC. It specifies CASSVLIQGASYEQYF.

The CDR3 spells CASSIVATDSNQPQHF. The CDR3 bases are TGTGCCAGTAGTATTGTTGCGACAGATAGCAATCAGCCCCAGCATTTT. This chain connects TRBV19 to TRBJ1-5; D possibly corresponds to TRBD1 (5 bases). The CDR3 consists of 16 residues. Between the trimmed V and J ends, which lost 3 bases and 0 bases, there was a span of 12 bases. Per the germline V gene, CDR1 is LNHDA and CDR2 is SQIVND (reference sequence).

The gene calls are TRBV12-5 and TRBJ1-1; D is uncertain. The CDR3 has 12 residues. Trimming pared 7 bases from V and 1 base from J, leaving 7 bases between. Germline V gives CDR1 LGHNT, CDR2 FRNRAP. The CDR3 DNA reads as TGTGCTAGTGCTGACACGAACACTGAAGCTTTCTTT. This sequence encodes CASADTNTEAFF.

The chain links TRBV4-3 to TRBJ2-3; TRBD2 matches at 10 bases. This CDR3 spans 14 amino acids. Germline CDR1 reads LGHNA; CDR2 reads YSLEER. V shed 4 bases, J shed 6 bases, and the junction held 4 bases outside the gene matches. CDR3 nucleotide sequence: TGCGCCAGCAGCCGTACTAGCGGGGTCGATACGCAGTATTTT. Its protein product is CASSRTSGVDTQYF.

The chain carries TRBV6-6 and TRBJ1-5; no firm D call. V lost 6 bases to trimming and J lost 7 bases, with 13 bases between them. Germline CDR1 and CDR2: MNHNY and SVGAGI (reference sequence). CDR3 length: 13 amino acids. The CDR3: CASSPRGLQPQHF. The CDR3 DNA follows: TGTGCCAGCAGCCCCCGAGGGTTACAGCCCCAGCATTTT.

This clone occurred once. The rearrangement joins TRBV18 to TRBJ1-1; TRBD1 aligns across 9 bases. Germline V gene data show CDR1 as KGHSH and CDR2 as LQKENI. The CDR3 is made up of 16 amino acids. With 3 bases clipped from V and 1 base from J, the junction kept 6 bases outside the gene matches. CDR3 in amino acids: CASSPTGGGKNTEAFF. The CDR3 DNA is TGTGCCAGCTCACCCACAGGGGGCGGAAAGAACACTGAAGCTTTCTTT.

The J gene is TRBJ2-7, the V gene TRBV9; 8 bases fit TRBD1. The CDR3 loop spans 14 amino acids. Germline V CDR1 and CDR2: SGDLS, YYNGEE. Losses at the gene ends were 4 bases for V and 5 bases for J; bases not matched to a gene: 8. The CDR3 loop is CASSPRDRPHEQYF. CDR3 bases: TGTGCCAGCAGCCCCAGGGACAGGCCCCACGAGCAGTACTTC.

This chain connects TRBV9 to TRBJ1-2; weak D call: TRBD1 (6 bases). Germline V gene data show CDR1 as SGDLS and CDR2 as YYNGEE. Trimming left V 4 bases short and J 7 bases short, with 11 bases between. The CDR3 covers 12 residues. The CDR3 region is CASSSNRVGYTF. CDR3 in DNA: TGTGCCAGCAGCTCCAACAGGGTTGGCTACACCTTC.

The CDR3 DNA follows: TGTGCCAGCAGTTATGGAGTGAGCTACGAGCAGTACTTC. This codes for CASSYGVSYEQYF. V is TRBV6-6 and J is TRBJ2-7; the D is unclear. The CDR3 runs 13 residues. In germline, CDR1 is MNHNY, CDR2 SVGAGI (reference sequence). Trimming took off 3 bases at V and 3 bases at J, with 9 bases between the two ends.

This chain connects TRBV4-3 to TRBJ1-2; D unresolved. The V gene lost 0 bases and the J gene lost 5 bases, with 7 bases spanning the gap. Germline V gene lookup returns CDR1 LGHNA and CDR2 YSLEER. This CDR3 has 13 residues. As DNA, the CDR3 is TGCGCCAGCAGCCAAGAGCTTACTTATGGCTACACCTTC. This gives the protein CASSQELTYGYTF.

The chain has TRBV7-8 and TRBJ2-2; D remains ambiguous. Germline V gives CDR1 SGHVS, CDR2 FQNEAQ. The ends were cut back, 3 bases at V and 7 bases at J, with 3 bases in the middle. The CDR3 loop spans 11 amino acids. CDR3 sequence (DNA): TGTGCCAGCAGCTTCGGCGGGGAGCTGTTTTTT. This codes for CASSFGGELFF.

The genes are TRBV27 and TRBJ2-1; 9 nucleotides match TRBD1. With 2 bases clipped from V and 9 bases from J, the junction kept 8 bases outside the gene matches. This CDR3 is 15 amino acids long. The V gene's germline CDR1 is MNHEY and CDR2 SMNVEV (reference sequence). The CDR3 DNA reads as TGTGCCAGCAGTTTAACAGGGGGCACGTTTGGTGAGCAGTTCTTC. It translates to CASSLTGGTFGEQFF.